The 13 T cell receptor beta chains below were found in one sample sequenced in a study of regulatory T cells in long-lasting Graves disease. Library construction for TCR beta used iRepertoire HTBI primers and Arm-PCR of CDR3 regions. TCRdb re-derived calls from the multiplex PCR reads in MiXCR, one entry per CDR3 protein. Among 440,000 or so distinct CDR3 sequences, 15% were seen once, and the ten largest hold approximately 16%. Specified time point: newly diagnosed GD, antithyroid drugs for less than 3 months. The TCR library used RNA extracted from PBMCs. The sample was also reused in another study, on T cells in Graves' hyperthyroidism and ophthalmopathy.

The input for sequencing was peripheral blood mononuclear cells (PBMCs), taken at new diagnosis, from a patient treated with antithyroid drugs. The source of these receptors is a woman aged 30 to 39 with Graves disease.

This clonotype was seen a handful of times. CDR3 coding DNA: TGTGCCAGCACCCAGAGATCCGGTGGAGGATCACCCCTCCACTTT. Protein product: CASTQRSGGGSPLHF. The chain couples TRBV6-1 to TRBJ1-6, with D hard to call. V was trimmed by 7 bases and J by 10 bases, leaving 20 bases between them. The germline gives CDR1 MNHNS, CDR2 SASEGT. This CDR3 contains 15 residues.

As regards this clonotype: Because it lacks the conserved phenylalanine or tryptophan at the end, this CDR3 is likely a read error. This sequence joins TRBV5-1 and TRBJ2-5; no firm D call. The CDR3 loop spans 17 amino acids. Germline CDR1 and CDR2: SGHRS and YFSETQ. Trimming stripped 1 base from V and 2 bases from J, with 18 bases between. CDR3 nucleotides: TGCGCCAGCAGCTTGAGGCCGGGCGCGGCTCTACAAGAGACCCAGTACCTC. It is translated as CASSLRPGAALQETQYL.

This chain connects TRBV12-3 or TRBV12-4 to TRBJ2-6, with no clear D. This CDR3 is built from 17 residues. V gave up 3 bases and J gave up 1 base, with 13 bases separating them. This CDR3 is CASSFKGTLSGANVLTF. Written as DNA, the CDR3 is TGTGCCAGCAGTTTTAAGGGTACCCTTTCTGGGGCCAACGTCCTGACTTTC.

This clonotype turned up a few times. This chain connects TRBV6-1 to TRBJ2-5; TRBD2 aligns across 8 bases. CDR3 size: 15 residues. With V trimmed by 5 bases and J by 5 bases, 10 bases remained unmatched. Per germline, CDR1 MNHNS and CDR2 SASEGT. CDR3 residues: CASSTPREGGETQYF. Written as DNA, the CDR3 is TGTGCCAGCAGTACCCCTCGGGAGGGTGGGGAGACCCAGTACTTC.

This clonotype was picked up a small number of times. The chain is built from TRBV3-1 and TRBJ2-1, with 7 bases identical to TRBD2. V shed 0 bases and J 2 bases; nucleotides not matched to a gene: 4. The CDR3 totals 16 residues. Germline CDR1 and CDR2: LGHDT and YNNKEL (reference sequence). CDR3 nucleotides: TGTGCCAGCAGCCAAGACGGCGGGGGACCCTACAATGAGCAGTTCTTC. It yields the protein CASSQDGGGPYNEQFF.

This sequence joins TRBV7-8 and TRBJ1-3; no clear D. Germline V gene sequence: CDR1 SGHVS, CDR2 FQNEAQ. CDR3 length: 15 amino acids. The V gene lost 3 bases and the J gene lost 0 bases, with 9 bases spanning the gap. As DNA, the CDR3 is TGTGCCAGCAGCTTTGACAAAACCTCTGGAAACACCATATATTTT. Translated: CASSFDKTSGNTIYF. The whole variable domain, filled in from reference TRBV7-8 and TRBJ1-3, reads GAGVSQSPRYKVAKRGQDVALRCDPISGHVSLFWYQQALGQGPEFLTYFQNEAQLDKSGLPSDRFFAERPEGSVSTLKIQRTQQEDSAVYLCASSFDKTSGNTIYFGEGSWLTVV.

The chain is built from TRBV6-2 or TRBV6-3 and TRBJ2-7, with no clear D. CDR1 is MNHEY, CDR2 SVGEGT, per germline. The ends were cut back, 9 bases at V and 6 bases at J, with 12 bases in the middle. This CDR3 contains 11 residues. Here the CDR3 reads CASYAWGEQYF. In nucleotides, the CDR3 is TGTGCCAGTTACGCATGGGGCGAGCAGTACTTC.

There are many counts of this clonotype. The rearrangement links TRBV5-1 to TRBJ2-3; 7 bases match TRBD1. Germline CDR1 is SGHRS and CDR2 is YFSETQ. The CDR3 is 16 residues long. With 3 bases clipped from V and 5 bases from J, the junction kept 12 bases outside the gene matches. CDR3: CASSSGQLNPQDTQYF. The CDR3, as DNA: TGCGCCAGCAGCTCGGGACAGCTTAACCCTCAAGATACGCAGTATTTT.

Turning to this clonotype: A read error may be the cause here, since a much bigger clone is one base away. The CDR3 end shows no conserved phenylalanine or tryptophan, and so a read error is likely. The J gene is TRBJ2-7, the V gene TRBV2; no firm D call. Germline V gene sequence: CDR1 SNHLY, CDR2 FYNNEI. The CDR3 contains 13 residues. The V end was cut by 3 bases, the J end by 3 bases, with 9 bases between. Here the CDR3 DNA reads TGTGCCAGCAGTGATCGGCTAGGCTACGAGCAGTACCTC. Translating it yields CASSDRLGYEQYL.

V is TRBV9 and J is TRBJ2-1; perhaps TRBD2 as D (5 bases). Trimming took 1 base from V and 1 from J, leaving 15 bases between them. Germline CDR1 and CDR2: SGDLS and YYNGEE. The CDR3 is 17 residues long. CDR3 loop: CASSVLGRGKSYNEQFF. DNA for the CDR3: TGTGCCAGCAGCGTACTGGGGAGAGGGAAGTCCTACAATGAGCAGTTCTTC.

The table lists this clonotype with many counts. CDR3 DNA: TGTGCCAGCAGTCCCCCGGACCGGGACAGGTGGACTAGAAACCTGAGTGGATCCACAGATACGCAGTATTTT. It is translated as CASSPPDRDRWTRNLSGSTDTQYF. This chain uses TRBV28 with TRBJ2-3; a possible D gene is TRBD1 (8 bases). Trimming removed 5 bases at V and 2 bases at J, with 41 bases between. This CDR3 has 24 amino acids. In germline, CDR1 is MDHEN, CDR2 SYDVKM.

This clonotype was detected many times. This rearrangement joins TRBV7-8 to TRBJ2-2; D not certain. Trimming pared 5 bases from V and 0 bases from J, leaving 13 bases between. The germline CDR1 and CDR2 sequences are SGHVS and FQNEAQ. The CDR3 has 16 amino acids. The CDR3 spells CASSQHRVTNTGELFF. CDR3 bases: TGTGCCAGCAGCCAACACCGGGTTACGAACACCGGGGAGCTGTTTTTT. The entire variable domain, with the rest obtained from reference TRBV7-8 and TRBJ2-2, is as follows: GAGVSQSPRYKVAKRGQDVALRCDPISGHVSLFWYQQALGQGPEFLTYFQNEAQLDKSGLPSDRFFAERPEGSVSTLKIQRTQQEDSAVYLCASSQHRVTNTGELFFGEGSRLTVL.

This clonotype was recorded many times. V and J are TRBV2 and TRBJ2-3; D gene unclear. V was cut by 11 bases and J by 1 base, with 7 bases left in between. From germline, CDR1 is SNHLY and CDR2 FYNNEI. CDR3 length: 11 residues. CDR3: CASRGTDTQYF. The CDR3 DNA follows: TGTGCCTCTAGGGGCACAGATACGCAGTATTTT.